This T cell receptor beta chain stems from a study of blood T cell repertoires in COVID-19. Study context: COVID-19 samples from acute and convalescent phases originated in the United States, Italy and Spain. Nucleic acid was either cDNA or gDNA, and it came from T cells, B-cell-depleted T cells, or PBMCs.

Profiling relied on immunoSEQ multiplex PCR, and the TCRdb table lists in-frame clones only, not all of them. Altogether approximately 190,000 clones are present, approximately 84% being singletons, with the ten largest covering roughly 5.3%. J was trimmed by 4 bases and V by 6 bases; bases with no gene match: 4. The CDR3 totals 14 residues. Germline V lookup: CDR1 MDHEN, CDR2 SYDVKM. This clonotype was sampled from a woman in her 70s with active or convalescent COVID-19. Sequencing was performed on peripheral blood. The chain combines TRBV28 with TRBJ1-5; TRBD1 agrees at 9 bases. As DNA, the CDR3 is TGTGCCAGCAGCCAAGGGACAGGGAATCAGCCCCAGCATTTT. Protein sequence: CASSQGTGNQPQHF.